This is a list of T cell receptor beta chains from one sample in a study of T-cell memory formation after mild COVID-19. MiXCR was run by TCRdb on the 5' RACE reads, yielding one entry per CDR3 protein. The data show 45,000 to 65,000 distinct CDR3 sequences, more than 9% seen once. Material: PBMCs or a T cell subset sorted from them (not recorded which). Receptors were obtained from a young man who had mild COVID-19 (a few samples of this study predate the infection). Cell type and time point are not known. The conserved cysteine and the conserved F or W are not part of the CDR3 here.

j_gene | len | v_gene | CDR3aa
TRBJ1-5 | 14 | TRBV6-6 | ASSRGTGRRGQPQH
TRBJ2-7 | 13 | TRBV25-1 | ASSESSGTGYEQY
TRBJ1-5 | 12 | TRBV4-2 | ASSQAGQPQPQH
TRBJ1-2 | 12 | TRBV6-5 | ASTQRTGIYGYT
TRBJ2-3 | 13 | TRBV5-1 | ASYNDRAGGDTQY
TRBJ2-5 | 15 | TRBV7-9 | ASSFPRQDPLRETQY
TRBJ2-1 | 13 | TRBV5-1 | ASSDSGGSYNEQF
TRBJ2-5 | 11 | TRBV24-1 | ATSENRGETQY
TRBJ1-1 | 12 | TRBV10-3 | AISGGQMNTEAF
TRBJ2-1 | 12 | TRBV5-1 | ASDRGLAGNEQF
TRBJ2-3 | 12 | TRBV7-2 | ASSPGQSTDTQY
TRBJ1-5 | 11 | TRBV19 | ATRDREGQPQH
TRBJ2-5 | 14 | TRBV28 | ASSSGQERFKETQY
TRBJ2-3 | 11 | TRBV20-1 | SARDQGTDTQY
TRBJ1-5 | 13 | TRBV7-8 | ASSLAGHSNQPQH
TRBJ1-5 | 13 | TRBV7-2 | ASSWYRVSNQPQH
TRBJ1-1 | 15 | TRBV7-3 | ASSLTGQGALDTEAF
TRBJ1-4 | 12 | TRBV5-5 | ASSVRDRSPKLF
TRBJ1-1 | 12 | TRBV7-2 | ASSPSAANTEAF
TRBJ2-3 | 12 | TRBV7-8 | ASSPSRGTDTQY
TRBJ2-4 | 12 | TRBV20-1 | SARDSLAKNIQY
TRBJ2-7 | 12 | TRBV7-2 | ASSLVGQTYEQY
TRBJ2-1 | 13 | TRBV5-1 | ASSLGEVSYNEQF
TRBJ2-2 | 12 | TRBV24-1 | ATRGNTNTGELF
TRBJ2-4 | 14 | TRBV7-9 | ASSLTGVYAKNIQY
TRBJ2-3 | 12 | TRBV27 | ASSPLAGGRTQY
TRBJ1-2 | 13 | TRBV6-5 | ASSYSIPAFYGYT
TRBJ2-3 | 13 | TRBV5-1 | ASSLMGFSTDTQY
TRBJ1-2 | 12 | TRBV4-3 | ASSQAQGSYGYT
TRBJ2-3 | 11 | TRBV30 | AWTSGGLDTQY
TRBJ2-3 | 12 | TRBV20-1 | SAEQGEGTDTQY
TRBJ2-2 | 15 | TRBV12-3/TRBV12-4 | ASSPGQGRPSAGELF
TRBJ1-4 | 13 | TRBV6-1 | ASSEAGTANEKLF
TRBJ1-1 | 11 | TRBV5-1 | ASSWGLSTEAF
TRBJ2-1 | 12 | TRBV12-3/TRBV12-4 | ASRTSLQGNEQF
TRBJ1-6 | 14 | TRBV7-8 | ASSFQGSSRSSPLH
TRBJ2-2 | 16 | TRBV6-6 | ASSYSSPLPPNTGELF
TRBJ1-3 | 13 | TRBV24-1 | ATSDSGAGGNTIY
TRBJ2-7 | 12 | TRBV6-5 | ASSIHRGLDEQY
TRBJ1-1 | 12 | TRBV6-5 | ASSYSRGGTEAF
TRBJ2-1 | 12 | TRBV27 | ASRRDGNYNEQF
TRBJ1-1 | 12 | TRBV29-1 | SGKILMTGAEAF
TRBJ1-1 | 13 | TRBV3-1 | ASSRRDRLNTEAF
TRBJ2-1 | 14 | TRBV7-9 | ASSPPGQGRYNEQF